The 11 T cell receptor beta chains below come from one sample, sequenced in a study of human T cells and chemical hapten exposure (dated by TCRdb to the early 2020s). To prepare the library, RACE was applied. Sequenced using a NextSeq 500. TCRdb reprocessing: public reads trimmed at Q25 with fastp, clones called with MiXCR, in-frame beta chains kept. Under each unique CDR3 protein, matching rows form one entry showing the most common genes and DNA. The sample yields approximately 80,000 distinct CDR3 sequences; 9.5% to 14% were counted once. The ten most abundant clones make up under 4.5% of the sample. According to the study, the label for this sample's time point signals: patch test 3, about 24 weeks after DPC sensitization. In the paper's terms, the treatment or condition label means: therapeutic diphenylcyclopropenone sensitization with weekly scalp DPC. The sample consisted of whole blood, taken in connection with sensitization to the hapten diphenylcyclopropenone (DPC). The receptors were sampled from a woman in her 50s with alopecia areata. Some clones in this sample may be carry-over from other donors' samples.

This clonotype occurred many times. V and J are TRBV6-2 or TRBV6-3 and TRBJ1-4; D possibly corresponds to TRBD1 (5 bases). Germline V CDR1 and CDR2: MNHEY, SVGEGT. Trimming took 5 bases from V and 5 from J, leaving 9 bases between them. The CDR3 has 13 amino acids. The CDR3: CASSRDLNEKLFF. The CDR3 DNA follows: TGTGCCAGCAGTCGGGACCTCAATGAAAAACTGTTTTTT.

The J gene is TRBJ2-1, the V gene TRBV20-1; 9 bases agree with TRBD2. V was clipped by 0 bases and J by 6 bases; unmatched bases: 6. Germline V gene sequence: CDR1 DFQATT, CDR2 SNEGSKA (reference sequence). The CDR3 loop spans 15 amino acids. The CDR3 spells CSARDLAGTGNEQFF. The CDR3 coding sequence is TGCAGTGCTAGAGATCTAGCGGGGACGGGCAATGAGCAGTTCTTC.

There are a few counts of this clonotype. The chain employs TRBV12-3 or TRBV12-4 and TRBJ2-3; no definite D call. The CDR3 has 13 residues. V lost 3 bases and J 7 bases, leaving 11 bases between the germline ends. CDR3 nucleotides: TGTGCCAGCAGTTTTTCCCGCAGTAATACGCAGTATTTT. It yields the protein CASSFSRSNTQYF.

This clonotype was counted at least ten times. The V call is TRBV7-9, the J call TRBJ2-1; D is perhaps TRBD2 (5 bases). V was shortened by 4 bases and J by 12 bases, with 25 bases between the two germline ends. The CDR3 is 16 residues long. The germline V gene has CDR1 SEHNR and CDR2 FQNEAQ (reference sequence). CDR3 nucleotides: TGTGCCAGCAGCTCCACGCAGTTAATATCTTCCCGGGGGCAGTTCTTC. Protein: CASSSTQLISSRGQFF. The full variable domain, in which reference TRBV7-9 and TRBJ2-1 provide the parts outside the CDR3, is DTGVSQNPRHKITKRGQNVTFRCDPISEHNRLYWYRQTLGQGPEFLTYFQNEAQLEKSRLLSDRFSAERPKGSFSTLEIQRTEQGDSAMYLCASSSTQLISSRGQFFGPGTRLTVL.

This clonotype was observed many times. The V call is TRBV2, the J call TRBJ2-4, with D unresolved. V lost 7 bases, J lost 1 base, and 14 bases lay in between. The CDR3 is 15 residues long. Germline V CDR1 and CDR2: SNHLY, FYNNEI. CDR3 nucleotides: TGTGCCAGCAAAGGGCAGGCGACGGCCAAAAACATTCAGTACTTC. Its translation: CASKGQATAKNIQYF.

CDR3 residues: CASSPSDRADGYTF. CDR3 coding DNA: TGTGCCAGCTCACCTTCCGACAGGGCGGATGGCTACACCTTC. The chain joins TRBV18 to TRBJ1-2, with TRBD1 identical over 7 bases. There are 14 residues in the CDR3. Germline values: CDR1 KGHSH, CDR2 LQKENI. The trim removed 3 bases at V and 6 bases at J, leaving 7 bases unmatched.

Many counts were recorded for this clonotype. One end of the junction varies from germline; a read error may be responsible. The chain is built from TRBV7-7 and TRBJ2-2, with D hard to call. Per the germline V gene, CDR1 is SSHAT and CDR2 is FNYEAQ (reference sequence). The CDR3 loop spans 14 amino acids. The CDR3 loop reads CASSPDRNTGELFF. The CDR3 DNA reads TGTGCTAGCAGCCCCGACCGCAACACCGGGGAGCTGTTTTTT.

This clonotype occurred a few times. The J gene is TRBJ1-2, the V gene TRBV12-3 or TRBV12-4, with D maybe TRBD1 (6 bases). V lost 3 bases to trimming and J lost 6 bases, with 8 bases between them. The CDR3 runs to 12 residues. Written as DNA, the CDR3 is TGTGCCAGCAGTTTGACAGGAAATGGCTACACCTTC. Protein sequence: CASSLTGNGYTF.

Ten or more counts support this clonotype. V and J are TRBV5-6 and TRBJ1-6; TRBD1 matches at 7 bases. The trim removed 4 bases at V and 7 bases at J, leaving 11 bases unmatched. Germline loops: CDR1 SGHDT, CDR2 YYEEEE. This CDR3 region has 16 residues. This CDR3 reads CASSEGLDRRNSPLHF. CDR3 coding DNA: TGTGCCAGCAGCGAAGGACTGGACAGGAGAAATTCACCCCTCCACTTT.

This clonotype was seen only once. V usage is TRBV9 and J usage is TRBJ2-7; D possibly corresponds to TRBD2 (6 bases). This CDR3 contains 18 residues. The germline V gene encodes CDR1 SGDLS and CDR2 YYNGEE. Trimming removed 4 bases at V and 3 bases at J, with 26 bases between. The CDR3 spells CASSIGKGGPLKHYEQYF. For the CDR3, the DNA is TGTGCCAGCAGCATAGGTAAGGGAGGCCCCCTTAAGCACTACGAGCAGTACTTC.

This clonotype was observed at least ten times. The chain carries TRBV12-3 or TRBV12-4 and TRBJ2-7; D possibly uses TRBD1 or TRBD2 (6 bases each). The CDR3 is 14 amino acids. V lost 8 bases and J lost 2, with 16 bases in between. CDR3 sequence: CASREGGRTYEQYF. The CDR3 coding sequence is TGTGCCAGCCGTGAGGGGGGCCGTACCTACGAGCAGTACTTC.